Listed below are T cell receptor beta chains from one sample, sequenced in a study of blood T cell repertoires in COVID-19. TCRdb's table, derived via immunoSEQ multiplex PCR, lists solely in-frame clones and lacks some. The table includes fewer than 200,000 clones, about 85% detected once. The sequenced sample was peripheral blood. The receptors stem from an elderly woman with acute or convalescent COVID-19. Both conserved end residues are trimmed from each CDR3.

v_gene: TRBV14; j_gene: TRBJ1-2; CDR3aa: ASSHGGTRNYGYT
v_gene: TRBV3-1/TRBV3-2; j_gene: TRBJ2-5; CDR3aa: ASSQGPSVETQY
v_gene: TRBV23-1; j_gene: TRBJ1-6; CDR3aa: ASSQGRGHGSPLH
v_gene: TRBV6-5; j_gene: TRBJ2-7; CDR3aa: ASTTFGAYEQY
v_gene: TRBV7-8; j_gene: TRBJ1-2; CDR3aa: ASSLDSPGFNYGYT
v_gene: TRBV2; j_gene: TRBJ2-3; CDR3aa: ASSDASGSGSDTQY
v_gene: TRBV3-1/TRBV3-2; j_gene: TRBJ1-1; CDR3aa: ASSLRGANTEAF
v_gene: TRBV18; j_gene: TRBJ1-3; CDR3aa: ASSPGFRSGNTIY
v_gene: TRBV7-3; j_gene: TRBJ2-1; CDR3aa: ASSLRTTDEQF
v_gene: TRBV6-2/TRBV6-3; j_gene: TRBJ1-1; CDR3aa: ASSNDYRNTEAF
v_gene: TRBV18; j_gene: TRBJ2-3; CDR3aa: ASSTQGQRNGADTQY
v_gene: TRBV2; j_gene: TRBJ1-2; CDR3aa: ASSDSAGGSYGYT
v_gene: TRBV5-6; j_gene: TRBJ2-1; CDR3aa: ASSRGSGRGRRNEQF
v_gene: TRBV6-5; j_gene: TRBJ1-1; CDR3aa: ASIPQGKANSEAF
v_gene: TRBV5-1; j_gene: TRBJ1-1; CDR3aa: ASSPGTGYMNTEAF
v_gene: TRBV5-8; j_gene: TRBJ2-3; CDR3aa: ASSLGEGLAYTDTQY
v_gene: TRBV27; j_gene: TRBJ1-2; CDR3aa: ASSFSGTGGAGGYT
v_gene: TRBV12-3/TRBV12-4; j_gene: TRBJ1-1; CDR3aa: ASGREEGTEAF
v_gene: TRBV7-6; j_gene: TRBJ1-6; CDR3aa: ASSLQGQGNSPLH
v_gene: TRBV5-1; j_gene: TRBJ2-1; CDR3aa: ASSPPGLLYNEQF
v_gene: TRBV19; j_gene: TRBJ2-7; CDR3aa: ASSLAGGVYEQY
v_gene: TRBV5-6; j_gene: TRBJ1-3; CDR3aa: ASGQGSGNTIY
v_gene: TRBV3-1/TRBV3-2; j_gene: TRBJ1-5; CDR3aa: ASSPSGIFNQPQH
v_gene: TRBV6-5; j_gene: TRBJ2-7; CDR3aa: ASSYRGGRGEQY
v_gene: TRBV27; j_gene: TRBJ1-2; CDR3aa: ASSLGGGNYGYT
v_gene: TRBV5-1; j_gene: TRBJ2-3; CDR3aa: ASSLAGPTQFTDTQY
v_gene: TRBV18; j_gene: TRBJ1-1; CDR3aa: ASSPPNSMNTEAF
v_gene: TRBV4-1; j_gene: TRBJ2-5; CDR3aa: ASSLTLAFQETQY
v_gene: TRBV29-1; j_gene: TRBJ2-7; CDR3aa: SVGGGNEQY
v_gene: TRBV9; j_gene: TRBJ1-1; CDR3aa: ASSVSTEGREAF
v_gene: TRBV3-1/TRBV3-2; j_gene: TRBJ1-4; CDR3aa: ASSQGRPGQGTGKLF
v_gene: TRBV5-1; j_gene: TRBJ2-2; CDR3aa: ASTSTSLLGELF
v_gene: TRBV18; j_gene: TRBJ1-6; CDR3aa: ASSPGTANSPLH
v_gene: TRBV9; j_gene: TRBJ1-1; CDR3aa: ASSVAVEGSAEAF
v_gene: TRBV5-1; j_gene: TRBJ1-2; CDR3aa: ASSSGGGYT
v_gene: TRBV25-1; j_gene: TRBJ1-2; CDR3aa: ASSTDQGIYGYT
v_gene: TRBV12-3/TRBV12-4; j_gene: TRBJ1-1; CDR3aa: ASGQGPRGRAF
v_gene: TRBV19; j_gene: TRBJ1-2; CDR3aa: ASSIEGTQANYGYT
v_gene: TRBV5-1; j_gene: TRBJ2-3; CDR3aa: ASSLELAGTDTQY
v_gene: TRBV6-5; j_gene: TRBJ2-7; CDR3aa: ASSSPGTATYEQY
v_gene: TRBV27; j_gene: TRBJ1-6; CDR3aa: ASSSRTGRRDNSPLH
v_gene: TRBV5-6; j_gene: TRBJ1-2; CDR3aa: ASRGQGKHYGYT
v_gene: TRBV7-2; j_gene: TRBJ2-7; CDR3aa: ASSPSYGASGEGQY
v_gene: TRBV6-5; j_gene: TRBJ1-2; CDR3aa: ASRSSGSGYT
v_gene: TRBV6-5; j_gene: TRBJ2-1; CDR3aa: ASSRGSAVQF
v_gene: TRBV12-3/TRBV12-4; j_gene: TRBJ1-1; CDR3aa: ASSAPGTEAF
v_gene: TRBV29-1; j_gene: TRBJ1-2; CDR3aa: SVERPQGVNYGYT
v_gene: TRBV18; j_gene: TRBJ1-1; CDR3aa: ASSSGQGARAF
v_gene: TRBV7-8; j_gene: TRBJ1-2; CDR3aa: AGSDRIPLTYGYT